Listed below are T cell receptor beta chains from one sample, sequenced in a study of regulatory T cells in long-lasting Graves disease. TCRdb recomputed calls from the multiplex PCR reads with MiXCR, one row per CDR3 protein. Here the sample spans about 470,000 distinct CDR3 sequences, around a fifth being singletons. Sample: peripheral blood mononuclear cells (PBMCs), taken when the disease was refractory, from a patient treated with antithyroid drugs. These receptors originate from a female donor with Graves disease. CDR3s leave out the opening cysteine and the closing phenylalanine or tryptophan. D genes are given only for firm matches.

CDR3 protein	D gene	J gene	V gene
ASRPRGVSNQPQH	.	TRBJ1-5	TRBV19
ASSYHGLAGGPGNEQF	TRBD2	TRBJ2-1	TRBV6-9
ASREFGGRNYGYT	.	TRBJ1-2	TRBV2
AWSVMTGGQPQH	TRBD1	TRBJ1-5	TRBV30
ATSKGDRDYEQY	TRBD1	TRBJ2-7	TRBV15
ASSLGQGGGTQY	.	TRBJ2-3	TRBV28
ASSFLASRQY	.	TRBJ2-7	TRBV12-3/TRBV12-4
ASSIGQPYEQY	.	TRBJ2-7	TRBV6-1
ASVAGVYNEQF	TRBD2	TRBJ2-1	TRBV7-2
ASSERTRDYGYT	.	TRBJ1-2	TRBV28
ASSSAWEQY	.	TRBJ2-7	TRBV27
ASSWTAAYEQY	.	TRBJ2-7	TRBV6-5
ASSQDGGGGTEAF	.	TRBJ1-1	TRBV3-1
SVVQGRGYT	.	TRBJ1-2	TRBV29-1
ASSLQQVVTEAF	.	TRBJ1-1	TRBV7-9
ASSSNGYEQY	.	TRBJ2-7	TRBV7-2
ASSLQASGLQF	.	TRBJ2-1	TRBV5-1
ASSVDRGQVGQPQH	TRBD1	TRBJ1-5	TRBV19
ASSLVGVRNTEAF	.	TRBJ1-1	TRBV7-9
SAEGEDRGGLY	.	TRBJ2-7	TRBV29-1
ASSLESHEGAHGYT	TRBD1	TRBJ1-2	TRBV7-2
AISSSKGPNTEAF	.	TRBJ1-1	TRBV10-3
ASTSSSYGRAVSPLH	.	TRBJ1-6	TRBV6-1
ASKTSQGADEQY	TRBD1	TRBJ2-7	TRBV6-1
ASRPRVGFGELF	.	TRBJ2-2	TRBV28
SANPTGISSYEQY	TRBD1	TRBJ2-7	TRBV20-1
ASSLVLGRPTGELF	.	TRBJ2-2	TRBV5-1
ASSGRTGGIDEQY	TRBD1	TRBJ2-7	TRBV11-2
ASSDVGSYNSPLH	.	TRBJ1-6	TRBV25-1
ASSHNRATNEKLF	.	TRBJ1-4	TRBV12-3/TRBV12-4
ASRDDWTSSYNEQF	TRBD2	TRBJ2-1	TRBV28
ASSEAGGPQH	.	TRBJ1-5	TRBV2
ASTNGWNQPQH	.	TRBJ1-5	TRBV2
SARSTGTASYEQY	TRBD1	TRBJ2-7	TRBV20-1
ASSDHGGSSYEQY	TRBD2	TRBJ2-7	TRBV6-1
ASSEDRGETQY	TRBD1	TRBJ2-5	TRBV2
ASSYDMAADTQY	.	TRBJ2-3	TRBV7-2
ASNVPGAGGGNEQF	TRBD2	TRBJ2-1	TRBV28
AITGLAGPNTGELF	TRBD2	TRBJ2-2	TRBV10-3
ASKDRSSGNTIY	.	TRBJ1-3	TRBV28
ASSVGDGEWYEQY	.	TRBJ2-7	TRBV9
ASSSQTADYGYT	.	TRBJ1-2	TRBV12-3/TRBV12-4
ASSQVGVPEAF	.	TRBJ1-1	TRBV3-1
ASSLPPLAGQWGTGELF	.	TRBJ2-2	TRBV27
SASQREGFGETQY	TRBD2	TRBJ2-5	TRBV20-1
ASSNGQDVYEQY	TRBD1	TRBJ2-7	TRBV6-1